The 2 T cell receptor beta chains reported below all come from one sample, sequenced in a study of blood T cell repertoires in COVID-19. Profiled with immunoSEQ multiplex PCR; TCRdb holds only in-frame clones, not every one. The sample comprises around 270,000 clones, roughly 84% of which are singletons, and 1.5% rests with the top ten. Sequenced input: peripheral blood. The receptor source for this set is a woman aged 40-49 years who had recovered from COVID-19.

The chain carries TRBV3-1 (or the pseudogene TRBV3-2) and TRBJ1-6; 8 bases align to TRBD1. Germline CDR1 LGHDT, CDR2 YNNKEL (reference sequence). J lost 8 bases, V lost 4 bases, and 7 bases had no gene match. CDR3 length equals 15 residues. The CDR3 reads CASSRRTGRDSPLHF. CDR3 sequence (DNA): TGTGCCAGCAGCCGGAGGACAGGGAGGGATTCACCCCTCCACTTT.

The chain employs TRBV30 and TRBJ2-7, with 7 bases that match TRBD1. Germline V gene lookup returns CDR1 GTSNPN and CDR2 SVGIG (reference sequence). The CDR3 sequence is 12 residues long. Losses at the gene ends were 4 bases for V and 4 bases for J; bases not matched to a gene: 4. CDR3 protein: CAWNGQVYEQYF. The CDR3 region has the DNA TGTGCCTGGAATGGACAGGTTTACGAGCAGTACTTC.